The present entry profiles one T cell receptor beta chain with its context. This sample stems from a study of control samples from healthy donors and cancer patients. The CDR3 covers 14 residues. V was pared by 1 base and J by 3 bases, with 9 bases between. Germline values: CDR1 LGHNA, CDR2 YNFKEQ. TCRdb's table, derived via immunoSEQ multiplex PCR, lists solely in-frame clones and lacks some. The profile covers about 170,000 clones, with about 93% appearing a single time and 4.1% taken by the ten largest. The material sequenced was blood. The TCR originated in a woman aged 55 to 70 in good health. This rearrangement joins TRBV4-2 to TRBJ1-2, with D possibly being TRBD1 (5 bases). CDR3 DNA: TGTGCCAGCAGCCAAGGCGTAGGGGACTATGGCTACACCTTC. It translates to CASSQGVGDYGYTF.